These 6 T cell receptor beta chains share one sample of origin, sequenced in a study of cytomegalovirus exposure and HLA in healthy donors. The PCR used 60 Vbeta and 13 Jbeta primers. Generated by immunoSEQ multiplex PCR, the TCRdb table keeps only in-frame clones and is missing some. The sample shows some 110,000 clones, around 80% of them seen only once. Sequencing was carried out using PBMCs. The receptors come from a man aged 25 to 40 in good health and CMV-seropositive.

The V and J genes are TRBV11-2 and TRBJ2-7; 8 positions match TRBD1. CDR3 length: 14 amino acids. Germline lookup yields CDR1 SGHAT and CDR2 FQNNGV. The V gene end was trimmed by 5 bases and the J gene end by 5 bases; junction bases not matched to a gene: 8. The CDR3: CASSLGQGYHEQYF. For the CDR3, the DNA is TGTGCCAGCAGCCTTGGACAGGGTTACCACGAGCAGTACTTC.

The V gene is TRBV7-2, the J gene TRBJ1-5; D ambiguous. The germline V gene has CDR1 SGHTA and CDR2 FQGNSA. The CDR3 covers 17 residues. Trimming removed 2 bases at V and 0 bases at J, with 14 bases between. CDR3: CASSLLGTPYSNQPQHF. Written as DNA, the CDR3 is TGTGCCAGCAGCTTACTAGGTACACCGTATAGCAATCAGCCCCAGCATTTT.

J is TRBJ1-2 and V is TRBV30; D not certain. Trimming removed 2 bases from V and 2 bases from J, with 18 bases in between. The CDR3 is 16 amino acids. In germline, CDR1 is GTSNPN, CDR2 SVGIG (reference sequence). DNA of the CDR3: TGTGCCTGGAGTAACCCCGACTCAGTTTACAACTATGGCTACACCTTC. Translation: CAWSNPDSVYNYGYTF.

V is TRBV10-2 and J is TRBJ2-2; no definite D call. V lost 8 bases and J lost 1, with 8 bases in between. Germline loops: CDR1 WSHSY, CDR2 SAAADI. The CDR3 runs to 13 residues. This CDR3 reads CASHPGNTGELFF. Written as DNA, the CDR3 is TGCGCCAGCCACCCGGGGAACACCGGGGAGCTGTTTTTT.

The chain combines TRBV7-9 with TRBJ1-1; 10 positions agree with TRBD1. After removal of 2 bases from V and 9 bases from J, the junction contained 12 bases not matched to a gene. This CDR3 spans 16 amino acids. CDR1 is SEHNR, CDR2 FQNEAQ, per germline (reference sequence). The CDR3 is CASSLNPGTGADQAFF. The CDR3 coding sequence is TGTGCCAGCAGCTTAAATCCCGGGACAGGGGCGGATCAAGCTTTCTTT.

This clone was found a few times. The chain links TRBV5-1 to TRBJ2-7; D is possibly TRBD2 (5 bases). The germline V and J ends were trimmed by 1 base and 5 bases, with 16 bases remaining between them. Looked up from germline, CDR1 is SGHRS and CDR2 is YFSETQ. The CDR3 loop spans 15 amino acids. CDR3 residues: CASSLSGGSVDEQYF. The CDR3 DNA reads as TGCGCCAGCAGCTTGAGCGGCGGATCCGTCGACGAGCAGTACTTC. The variable domain in full, completed from reference TRBV5-1 and TRBJ2-7, reads KAGVTQTPRYLIKTRGQQVTLSCSPISGHRSVSWYQQTPGQGLQFLFEYFSETQRNKGNFPGRFSGRQFSNSRSEMNVSTLELGDSALYLCASSLSGGSVDEQYFGPGTRLTVT.